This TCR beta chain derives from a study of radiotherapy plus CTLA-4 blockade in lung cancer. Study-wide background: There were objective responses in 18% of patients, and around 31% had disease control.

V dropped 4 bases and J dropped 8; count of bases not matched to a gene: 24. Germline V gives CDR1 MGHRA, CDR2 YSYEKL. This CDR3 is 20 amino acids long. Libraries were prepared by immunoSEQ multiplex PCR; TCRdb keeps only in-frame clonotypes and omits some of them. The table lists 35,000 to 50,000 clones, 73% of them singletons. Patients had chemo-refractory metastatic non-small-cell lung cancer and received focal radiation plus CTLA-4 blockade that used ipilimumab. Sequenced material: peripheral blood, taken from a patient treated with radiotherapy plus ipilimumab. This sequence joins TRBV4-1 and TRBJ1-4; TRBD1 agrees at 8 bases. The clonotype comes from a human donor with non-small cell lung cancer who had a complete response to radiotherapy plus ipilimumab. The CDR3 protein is CASSPQRRPGEWTGYEKLFF. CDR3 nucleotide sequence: TGCGCCAGCAGCCCTCAAAGGCGACCCGGTGAGTGGACAGGGTACGAAAAACTGTTTTTT.